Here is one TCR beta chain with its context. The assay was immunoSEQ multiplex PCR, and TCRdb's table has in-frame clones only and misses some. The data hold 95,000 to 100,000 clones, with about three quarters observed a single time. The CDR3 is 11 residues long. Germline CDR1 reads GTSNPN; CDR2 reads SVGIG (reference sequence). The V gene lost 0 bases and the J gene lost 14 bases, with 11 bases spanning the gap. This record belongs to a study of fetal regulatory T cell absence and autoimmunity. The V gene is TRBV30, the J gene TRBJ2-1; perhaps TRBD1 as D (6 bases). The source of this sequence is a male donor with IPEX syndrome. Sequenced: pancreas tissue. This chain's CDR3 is CAWSVVTGKFF. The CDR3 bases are TGTGCCTGGAGTGTCGTCACAGGGAAGTTCTTC.